This T cell receptor beta chain came from a study of T cells in Graves' hyperthyroidism and ophthalmopathy. Overall study findings and caveats: Blood also carried most thyroid clonotypes expanded above 0.001. Model output signaled ophthalmopathy a median about 6.3 months ahead of onset.

This clonotype has more than one count but fewer than ten. No antigen is known for it. Looked up from germline, CDR1 is SGHAT and CDR2 is FQDESV (reference sequence). V lost 5 bases to trimming and J lost 5 bases, with 13 bases between them. The CDR3 has 14 amino acids. Based on clinical symptoms, serum thyroxine and TRAb, thyroid ultrasound and orbital computed tomography, diagnoses were reached. Amplified TCR beta CDR3 regions came from RNA transcripts. During a first-round RT-PCR of the TCR CDR3, the HTBI primer set was used. Each CDR3 protein gets one entry after TCRdb re-called the multiplex PCR reads with MiXCR. The data contain about 480,000 distinct CDR3 sequences, roughly 14% of them singletons.

Sequences were obtained from blood. V is TRBV11-1 and J is TRBJ2-1; D could derive from TRBD1 or TRBD2 (5 bases each). This TCR was sampled from a woman between 18 and 30 years old with Graves' hyperthyroidism. CDR3 residues: CASSATGTNNEQFF. CDR3 in DNA: TGTGCCAGCAGCGCAACCGGGACCAACAATGAGCAGTTCTTC. Full variable domain (remainder filled in from reference TRBV11-1 and TRBJ2-1): EAEVAQSPRYKITEKSQAVAFWCDPISGHATLYWYRQILGQGPELLVQFQDESVVDDSQLPKDRFSAERLKGVDSTLKIQPAELGDSAMYLCASSATGTNNEQFFGPGTRLTVL.